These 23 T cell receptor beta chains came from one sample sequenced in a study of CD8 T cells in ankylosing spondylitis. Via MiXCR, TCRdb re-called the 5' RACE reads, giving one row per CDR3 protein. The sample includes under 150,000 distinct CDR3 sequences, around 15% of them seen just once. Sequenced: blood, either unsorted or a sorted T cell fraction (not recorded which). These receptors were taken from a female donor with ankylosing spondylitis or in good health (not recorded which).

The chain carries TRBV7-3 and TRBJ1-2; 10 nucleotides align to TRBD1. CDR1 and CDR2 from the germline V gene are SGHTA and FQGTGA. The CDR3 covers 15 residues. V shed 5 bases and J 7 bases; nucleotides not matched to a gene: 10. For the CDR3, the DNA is TGTGCCAGCAGCCGTCCGGGACAGGGGCCGAGTGGCTACACCTTC. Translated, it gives CASSRPGQGPSGYTF.

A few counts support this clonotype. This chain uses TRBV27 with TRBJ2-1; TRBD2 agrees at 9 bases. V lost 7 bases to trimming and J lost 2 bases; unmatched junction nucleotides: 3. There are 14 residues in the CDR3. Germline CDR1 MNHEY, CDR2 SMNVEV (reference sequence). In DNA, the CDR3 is TGTGCCAGCACCAGCGGGAGGCCCTACAATGAGCAGTTCTTC. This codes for CASTSGRPYNEQFF.

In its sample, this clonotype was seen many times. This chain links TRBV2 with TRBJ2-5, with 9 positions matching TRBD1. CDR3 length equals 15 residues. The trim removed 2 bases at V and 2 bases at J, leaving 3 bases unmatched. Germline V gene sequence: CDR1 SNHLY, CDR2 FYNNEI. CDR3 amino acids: CASSETGGGQETQYF. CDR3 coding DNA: TGTGCCAGCAGTGAAACAGGGGGCGGACAAGAGACCCAGTACTTC.

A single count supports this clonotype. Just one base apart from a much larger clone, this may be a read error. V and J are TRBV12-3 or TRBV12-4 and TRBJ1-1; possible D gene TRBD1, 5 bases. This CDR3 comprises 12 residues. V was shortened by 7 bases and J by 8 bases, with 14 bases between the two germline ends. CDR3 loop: CASMQGFGEAFF. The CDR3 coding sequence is TGTGCCAGCATGCAGGGTTTTGGGGAAGCTTTCTTT.

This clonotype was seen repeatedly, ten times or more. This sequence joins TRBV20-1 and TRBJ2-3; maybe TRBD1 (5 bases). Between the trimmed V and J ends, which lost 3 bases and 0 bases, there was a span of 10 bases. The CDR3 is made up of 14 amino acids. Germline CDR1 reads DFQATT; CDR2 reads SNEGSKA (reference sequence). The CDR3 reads CSASRGSSTDTQYF. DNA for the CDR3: TGCAGTGCTAGTAGGGGCTCTAGCACAGATACGCAGTATTTT.

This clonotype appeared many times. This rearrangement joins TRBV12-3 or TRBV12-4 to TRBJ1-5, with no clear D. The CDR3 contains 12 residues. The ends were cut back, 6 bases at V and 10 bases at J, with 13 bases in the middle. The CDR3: CASSPVRVPQHF. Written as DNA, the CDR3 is TGTGCCAGCAGCCCGGTCCGGGTTCCCCAGCATTTT.

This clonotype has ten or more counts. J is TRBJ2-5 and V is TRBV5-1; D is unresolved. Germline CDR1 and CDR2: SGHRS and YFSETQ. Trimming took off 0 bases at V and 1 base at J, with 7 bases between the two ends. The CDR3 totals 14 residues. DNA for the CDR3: TGCGCCAGCAGCTTGGAATGGGGCCAAGAGACCCAGTACTTC. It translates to CASSLEWGQETQYF.

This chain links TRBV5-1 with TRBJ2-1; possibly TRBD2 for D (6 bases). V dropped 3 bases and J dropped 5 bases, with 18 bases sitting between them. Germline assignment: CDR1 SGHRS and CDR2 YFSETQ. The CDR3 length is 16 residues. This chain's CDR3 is CASSSRTRGSNNEQFF. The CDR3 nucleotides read TGCGCCAGCAGCTCGAGGACGCGGGGCTCAAACAATGAGCAGTTCTTC. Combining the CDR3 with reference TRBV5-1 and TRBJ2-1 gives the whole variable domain KAGVTQTPRYLIKTRGQQVTLSCSPISGHRSVSWYQQTPGQGLQFLFEYFSETQRNKGNFPGRFSGRQFSNSRSEMNVSTLELGDSALYLCASSSRTRGSNNEQFFGPGTRLTVL.

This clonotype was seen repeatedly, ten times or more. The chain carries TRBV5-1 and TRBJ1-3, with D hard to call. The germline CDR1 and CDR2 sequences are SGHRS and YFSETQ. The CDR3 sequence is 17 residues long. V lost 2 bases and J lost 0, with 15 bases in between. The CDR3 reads CASSFSPASASGNTIYF. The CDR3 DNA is TGCGCCAGCAGCTTTTCCCCCGCCTCGGCCTCTGGAAACACCATATATTTT.

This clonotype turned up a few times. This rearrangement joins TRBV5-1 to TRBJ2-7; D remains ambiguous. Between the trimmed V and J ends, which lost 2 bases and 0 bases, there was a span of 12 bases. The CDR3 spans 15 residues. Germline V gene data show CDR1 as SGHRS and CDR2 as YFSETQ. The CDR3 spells CASSFLDTSSYEQYF. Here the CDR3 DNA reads TGCGCCAGCAGCTTTCTCGACACGAGCTCCTACGAGCAGTACTTC.

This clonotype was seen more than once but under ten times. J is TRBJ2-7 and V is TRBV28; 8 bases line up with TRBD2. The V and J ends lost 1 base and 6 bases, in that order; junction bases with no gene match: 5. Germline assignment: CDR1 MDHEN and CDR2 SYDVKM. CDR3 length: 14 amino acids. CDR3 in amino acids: CASSLSGGPLEQYF. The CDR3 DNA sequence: TGTGCCAGCAGTTTATCGGGGGGGCCCCTCGAGCAGTACTTC.

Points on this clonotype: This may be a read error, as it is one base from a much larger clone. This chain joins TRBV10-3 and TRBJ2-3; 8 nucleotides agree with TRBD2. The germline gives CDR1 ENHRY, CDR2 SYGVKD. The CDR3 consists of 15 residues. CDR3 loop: CAISEGAGATATQYF. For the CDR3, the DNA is TGTGCCATCAGTGAAGGAGCGGGAGCAACAGCTACGCAGTATTTT.

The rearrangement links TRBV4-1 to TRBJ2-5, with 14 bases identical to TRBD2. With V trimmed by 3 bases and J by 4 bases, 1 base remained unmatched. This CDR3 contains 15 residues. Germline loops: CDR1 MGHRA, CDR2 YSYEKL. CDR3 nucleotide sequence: TGCGCCAGCAGCCAGGGACTAGCGGGGGCAGAGACCCAGTACTTC. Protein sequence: CASSQGLAGAETQYF.

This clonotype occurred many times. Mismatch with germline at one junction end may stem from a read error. The CDR3 is CASSPGTDYNEQFF. As DNA, the CDR3 is TGTGCTAGCAGCCCCGGGACAGACTACAATGAGCAGTTCTTC. The chain combines TRBV7-7 with TRBJ2-1; 7 bases fit TRBD1. Looked up from germline, CDR1 is SSHAT and CDR2 is FNYEAQ (reference sequence). CDR3 length: 14 amino acids.

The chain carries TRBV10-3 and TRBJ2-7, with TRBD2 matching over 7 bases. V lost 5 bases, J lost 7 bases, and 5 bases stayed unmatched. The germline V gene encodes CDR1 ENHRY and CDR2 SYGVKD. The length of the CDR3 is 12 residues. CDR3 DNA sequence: TGTGCCATCAGTCCCTCGGGGGGAGAGCAGTACTTC. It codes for CAISPSGGEQYF.

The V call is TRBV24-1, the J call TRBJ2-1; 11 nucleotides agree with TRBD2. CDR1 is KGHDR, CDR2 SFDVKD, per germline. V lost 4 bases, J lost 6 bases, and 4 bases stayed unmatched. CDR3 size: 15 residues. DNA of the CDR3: TGTGCCACCAGTGACCCCGGGACTAGCGGCAATGAGCAGTTCTTC. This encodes CATSDPGTSGNEQFF.

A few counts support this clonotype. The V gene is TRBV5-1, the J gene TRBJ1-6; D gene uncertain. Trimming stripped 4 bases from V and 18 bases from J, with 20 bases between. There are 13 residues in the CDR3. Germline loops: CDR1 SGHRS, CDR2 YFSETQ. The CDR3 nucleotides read TGCGCCAGCAGCCAAACAACCGGGAACCAACCCCACTTT. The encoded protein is CASSQTTGNQPHF.

CDR3 loop: CASSQAGGGGPGGNTIYF. CDR3 bases: TGCGCCAGCAGCCAAGCTGGGGGGGGTGGACCTGGTGGAAACACCATATATTTT. The rearrangement joins TRBV4-1 to TRBJ1-3; a weak D match, TRBD1 (5 bases). This CDR3 has 18 amino acids. Looked up from germline, CDR1 is MGHRA and CDR2 is YSYEKL. The V gene lost 1 base and the J gene lost 3 bases, with 19 bases spanning the gap.

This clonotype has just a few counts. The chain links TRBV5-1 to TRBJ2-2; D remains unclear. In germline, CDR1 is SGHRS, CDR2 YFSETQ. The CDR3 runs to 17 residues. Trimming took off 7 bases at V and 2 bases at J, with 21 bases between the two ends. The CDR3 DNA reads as TGCGCCAGCTTGTTCCATCGGGCGGTGGACAACACCGGGGAGCTGTTTTTT. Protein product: CASLFHRAVDNTGELFF.

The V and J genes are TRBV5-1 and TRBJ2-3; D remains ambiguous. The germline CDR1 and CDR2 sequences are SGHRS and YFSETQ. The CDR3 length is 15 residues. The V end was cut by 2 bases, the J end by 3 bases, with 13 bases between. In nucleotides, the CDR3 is TGCGCCAGCAGCTTCGATGCATTCGTTACAGATACGCAGTATTTT. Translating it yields CASSFDAFVTDTQYF. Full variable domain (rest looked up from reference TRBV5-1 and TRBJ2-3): KAGVTQTPRYLIKTRGQQVTLSCSPISGHRSVSWYQQTPGQGLQFLFEYFSETQRNKGNFPGRFSGRQFSNSRSEMNVSTLELGDSALYLCASSFDAFVTDTQYFGPGTRLTVL.

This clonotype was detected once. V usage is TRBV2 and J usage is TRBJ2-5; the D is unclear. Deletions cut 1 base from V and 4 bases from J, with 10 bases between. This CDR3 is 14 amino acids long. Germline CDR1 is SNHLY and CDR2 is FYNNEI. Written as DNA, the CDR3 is TGTGCCAGCAGTGAAGGGAGTGCAGGAGAGACCCAGTACTTC. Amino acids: CASSEGSAGETQYF.

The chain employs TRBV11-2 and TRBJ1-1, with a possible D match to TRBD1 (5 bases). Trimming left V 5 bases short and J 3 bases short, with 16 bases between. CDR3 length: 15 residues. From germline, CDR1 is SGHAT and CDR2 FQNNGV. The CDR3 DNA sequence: TGTGCCAGCAGCCCAAGGCTGGGGCAGCACACTGAAGCTTTCTTT. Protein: CASSPRLGQHTEAFF.

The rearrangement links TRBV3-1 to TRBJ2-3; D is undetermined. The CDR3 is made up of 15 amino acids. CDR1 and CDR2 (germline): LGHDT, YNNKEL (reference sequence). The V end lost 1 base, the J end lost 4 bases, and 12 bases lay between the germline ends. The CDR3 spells CASSQGAGRPDTQYF. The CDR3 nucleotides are TGTGCCAGCAGCCAAGGGGCCGGACGACCAGATACGCAGTATTTT.